These 25 T cell receptor beta chains were sequenced from one sample in a study of cytomegalovirus exposure and HLA in healthy donors (dated by TCRdb to the late 2010s). The library was prepared using the immunoSEQ multiplex PCR assay. A mixture of 60 forward primers for TCR Vbeta segments and 13 reverse primers for TCR Jbeta segments was used in the multiplex PCR. The table comes from immuneACCESS by way of TCRdb, which keeps in-frame sequences with V and J called. Part of the clones is missing from these tables; in studies checked, under half for an unresolved V gene and the rest for unknown reasons. The sample table contains 100,000 to 150,000 clones; only one count was recorded for 70% to 85% of them. 1.3% to 1.5% of the sample comes from the top ten. The sample consisted of PBMCs. The receptors were sampled from a female donor in good health and CMV-seronegative.

The rearrangement links TRBV7-9 to TRBJ1-3; D perhaps matches TRBD1 (5 bases). CDR1 is SEHNR and CDR2 is FQNEAQ in the germline V gene (reference sequence). The CDR3 has 16 residues. The V end was cut by 4 bases, the J end by 2 bases, with 15 bases between. The CDR3 sequence is CASSSVGVIPGNTIYF. DNA of the CDR3: TGTGCCAGCAGCTCAGTAGGGGTGATCCCTGGAAACACCATATATTTT.

The chain uses TRBV5-1 and TRBJ2-7; TRBD2 might be the D (6 bases). CDR3 length: 13 residues. Germline lookup yields CDR1 SGHRS and CDR2 YFSETQ. V was cut by 0 bases and J by 7 bases, with 11 bases left in between. The CDR3 spells CASSLAEGGEQYF. CDR3 in DNA: TGCGCCAGCAGCTTGGCGGAAGGAGGGGAGCAGTACTTC. Combining the CDR3 with reference TRBV5-1 and TRBJ2-7 gives the whole variable domain KAGVTQTPRYLIKTRGQQVTLSCSPISGHRSVSWYQQTPGQGLQFLFEYFSETQRNKGNFPGRFSGRQFSNSRSEMNVSTLELGDSALYLCASSLAEGGEQYFGPGTRLTVT.

The chain couples TRBV28 to TRBJ1-4; TRBD1 agrees at 8 bases. The CDR3 totals 15 residues. The V gene's germline CDR1 is MDHEN and CDR2 SYDVKM. The junction had 9 bases not matched to a gene; V was cut back by 5 bases and J by 7 bases. The CDR3 coding sequence is TGTGCCAGCAGTCCACAGCAGGGGGCGGCTGAAAAACTGTTTTTT. Translated: CASSPQQGAAEKLFF.

The CDR3 DNA reads as TGTGCCAGCAGCCGGACAGGGTGGGAGACCCAGTACTTC. Translated: CASSRTGWETQYF. V is TRBV7-9 and J is TRBJ2-5, with TRBD1 matching 8 bases. The CDR3 runs 13 residues. V lost 5 bases to trimming and J lost 5 bases; unmatched junction nucleotides: 4. Germline values: CDR1 SEHNR, CDR2 FQNEAQ (reference sequence).

This clone was seen a handful of times. The CDR3: CATRADRDQPQHF. The CDR3 coding sequence is TGCGCCACCCGAGCAGACAGGGATCAGCCCCAGCATTTT. The V gene is TRBV10-2, the J gene TRBJ1-5; 7 positions agree with TRBD1. V was clipped by 10 bases and J by 5 bases; unmatched bases: 8. This CDR3 is built from 13 residues. The germline CDR1 and CDR2 sequences are WSHSY and SAAADI.

This chain connects TRBV27 to TRBJ2-7, with 8 nucleotides matching TRBD2. Germline V gives CDR1 MNHEY, CDR2 SMNVEV (reference sequence). The CDR3 covers 17 residues. V was clipped by 2 bases and J by 2 bases; unmatched bases: 11. CDR3 region: CASSLRVERGPPYEQYF. CDR3 DNA: TGTGCCAGCAGTTTAAGAGTCGAGCGGGGGCCCCCCTACGAGCAGTACTTC.

The rearrangement uses TRBV7-9 and TRBJ2-5, with a possible D match to TRBD2 (7 bases). Trimming took 3 bases from V and 2 from J, leaving 16 bases between them. Germline V gene sequence: CDR1 SEHNR, CDR2 FQNEAQ (reference sequence). The CDR3 sequence is 16 residues long. The CDR3 sequence: CASSLGGRVRQETQYF. CDR3 DNA: TGTGCCAGCAGCTTGGGGGGGCGGGTCCGTCAAGAGACCCAGTACTTC.

The chain has TRBV9 and TRBJ2-5; tentatively, D is TRBD1 (6 bases). The CDR3 is 13 residues long. The germline V and J ends were trimmed by 2 bases and 1 base, with 6 bases remaining between them. Per germline, CDR1 SGDLS and CDR2 YYNGEE. The CDR3 DNA sequence: TGTGCCAGCAGCGTGACAGGCCAAGAGACCCAGTACTTC. Protein: CASSVTGQETQYF.

This chain joins TRBV5-6 and TRBJ2-5; a possible D gene is TRBD2 (5 bases). CDR1 SGHDT and CDR2 YYEEEE come from the germline V gene. V shed 8 bases and J shed 1 base, with 21 bases lying between them. The CDR3 sequence is 16 residues long. CDR3 bases: TGTGCCAGTACCCGGGGTCGGGGATCACCCCAAGAGACCCAGTACTTC. It encodes CASTRGRGSPQETQYF.

The chain employs TRBV14 and TRBJ1-2; 7 positions agree with TRBD1. Germline V gene data show CDR1 as SGHDN and CDR2 as FVKESK. CDR3 length equals 13 residues. V trimming: 2 bases; J trimming: 7 bases; junction bases outside the gene matches: 4. DNA for the CDR3: TGTGCCAGCAGCCAAACGCGACAGGGTGGCTACACCTTC. Translated: CASSQTRQGGYTF. The variable domain in full, with the rest retrieved from reference TRBV14 and TRBJ1-2, is EAGVTQFPSHSVIEKGQTVTLRCDPISGHDNLYWYRRVMGKEIKFLLHFVKESKQDESGMPNNRFLAERTGGTYSTLKVQPAELEDSGVYFCASSQTRQGGYTFGSGTRLTVV.

The chain recombines TRBV5-1 with TRBJ2-7, with 10 bases matching TRBD1. The CDR3 covers 15 residues. The V gene's germline CDR1 is SGHRS and CDR2 YFSETQ. With V trimmed by 0 bases and J by 3 bases, 3 bases remained unmatched. CDR3 bases: TGCGCCAGCAGCTTGGCTGGGACAGGGGACTACGAGCAGTACTTC. Protein product: CASSLAGTGDYEQYF. Together with reference TRBV5-1 and TRBJ2-7, the CDR3 gives the full variable domain: KAGVTQTPRYLIKTRGQQVTLSCSPISGHRSVSWYQQTPGQGLQFLFEYFSETQRNKGNFPGRFSGRQFSNSRSEMNVSTLELGDSALYLCASSLAGTGDYEQYFGPGTRLTVT.

This chain uses TRBV9 with TRBJ2-3; D remains ambiguous. This CDR3 spans 15 amino acids. V was pared by 1 base and J by 1 base, with 10 bases between. Germline loops: CDR1 SGDLS, CDR2 YYNGEE. Written as DNA, the CDR3 is TGTGCCAGCAGCGTATATGGCGGTGGCACAGATACGCAGTATTTT. The encoded protein is CASSVYGGGTDTQYF.

The V and J genes are TRBV5-1 and TRBJ2-6, with a tentative D call TRBD1 (5 bases). CDR1 and CDR2 from the germline V gene are SGHRS and YFSETQ. The CDR3 is 16 residues long. Trimming removed 0 bases from V and 3 bases from J, with 10 bases in between. DNA of the CDR3: TGCGCCAGCAGCTTGGAATTCACAGGTGGGGCCAACGTCCTGACTTTC. Translating it yields CASSLEFTGGANVLTF.

The rearrangement links TRBV25-1 to TRBJ1-4, with a tentative D call TRBD1 (5 bases). Trimming left V 5 bases short and J 5 bases short, with 15 bases between. CDR3 length: 15 residues. The V gene's germline CDR1 is MGHDK and CDR2 SYGVNS. This CDR3 is CASSTGGTLNEKLFF. In DNA, the CDR3 is TGTGCCAGCAGTACCGGGGGGACTCTGAATGAAAAACTGTTTTTT.

The V and J genes are TRBV28 and TRBJ1-5, with no clear D. Trimming removed 5 bases at V and 3 bases at J, with 17 bases between. The length of the CDR3 is 16 residues. Looked up from germline, CDR1 is MDHEN and CDR2 is SYDVKM. For the CDR3, the DNA is TGTGCCAGCAGTCCCCGGGGAGGGAGGGTCAATCAGCCCCAGCATTTT. It specifies CASSPRGGRVNQPQHF.

The rearrangement uses TRBV4-2 and TRBJ1-6; D remains unclear. The CDR3 is 13 residues long. The V end was cut by 5 bases, the J end by 8 bases, with 10 bases between. Germline V gene data show CDR1 as LGHNA and CDR2 as YNFKEQ. CDR3 protein: CASSRQEDSPLHF. CDR3 DNA sequence: TGTGCCAGCAGCAGGCAGGAGGATTCACCCCTCCACTTT.

The chain employs TRBV6-4 and TRBJ2-1, with a weak D call TRBD2 (5 bases). From germline, CDR1 is MRHNA and CDR2 SNTAGT. V lost 6 bases and J 10 bases, leaving 10 bases between the germline ends. The CDR3 spans 11 residues. The CDR3 sequence: CASSDGREQFF. DNA of the CDR3: TGTGCCAGCAGCGATGGGAGAGAGCAGTTCTTC.

V gene TRBV14 combines with J gene TRBJ2-7; 8 bases fit TRBD2. The germline CDR1 and CDR2 sequences are SGHDN and FVKESK. With V trimmed by 6 bases and J by 0 bases, 10 bases remained unmatched. This CDR3 comprises 16 residues. The DNA for the CDR3 is TGTGCCAGCAGTCGAGACAGCGGGAGTGGCTCCTACGAGCAGTACTTC. Protein product: CASSRDSGSGSYEQYF.

The V and J genes are TRBV4-2 and TRBJ2-7; 7 bases match TRBD1. Per the germline V gene, CDR1 is LGHNA and CDR2 is YNFKEQ. The CDR3 has 15 residues. The V gene end was trimmed by 0 bases and the J gene end by 5 bases; junction bases not matched to a gene: 7. The CDR3 protein is CASSQEGTGENEQYF. CDR3 in DNA: TGTGCCAGCAGCCAAGAAGGAACAGGGGAGAACGAGCAGTACTTC.

This chain joins TRBV7-2 and TRBJ2-7; D might be TRBD2 (6 bases). The germline V gene encodes CDR1 SGHTA and CDR2 FQGNSA. The CDR3 length is 13 residues. The germline V and J ends were trimmed by 5 bases and 1 base, with 9 bases remaining between them. The CDR3 protein is CASSPGLSYEQYF. In nucleotides, the CDR3 is TGTGCCAGCAGCCCGGGACTTTCCTACGAGCAGTACTTC.

The chain uses TRBV6-5 and TRBJ1-3, with D unresolved. The CDR3 consists of 15 residues. CDR1 and CDR2 (germline): MNHEY, SVGAGI. The V and J ends lost 7 bases and 0 bases respectively, with 13 bases between them. CDR3 nucleotide sequence: TGTGCCAGCACGCCAGACTCTGTCTCTGGAAACACCATATATTTT. This gives the protein CASTPDSVSGNTIYF.

This clone was seen only a few times. V and J are TRBV28 and TRBJ2-7; D gene ambiguous. Per the germline V gene, CDR1 is MDHEN and CDR2 is SYDVKM. The V end lost 6 bases, the J end lost 7 bases, and 10 bases lay between the germline ends. This CDR3 spans 11 amino acids. CDR3 sequence (DNA): TGTGCCAGCAGCCTGACCAGGGAGCAGTACTTC. This sequence encodes CASSLTREQYF.

The chain carries TRBV11-2 and TRBJ1-1, with D possibly being TRBD1 (5 bases). Trimming left V 3 bases short and J 1 base short, with 6 bases between. This CDR3 region has 13 residues. The germline CDR1 and CDR2 sequences are SGHAT and FQNNGV. CDR3: CASSFGQNTEAFF. For the CDR3, the DNA is TGTGCCAGCAGCTTCGGACAGAACACTGAAGCTTTCTTT.

V is TRBV6-5 and J is TRBJ2-7, with 9 bases fitting TRBD1. Trimming cost V 0 bases and J 4 bases; bases outside gene matches: 4. CDR3 size: 15 residues. Germline V gene sequence: CDR1 MNHEY, CDR2 SVGAGI. In nucleotides, the CDR3 is TGTGCCAGCAGTTACTCAGGGACAGGGATTTACGAGCAGTACTTC. Its translation: CASSYSGTGIYEQYF.

The CDR3 DNA reads as TGTGCCAGCAGCCCCGACCTGGCAGGAAGCTCCTACGAGCAGTACTTC. Its protein is CASSPDLAGSSYEQYF. The chain couples TRBV7-2 to TRBJ2-7; D gene unclear. This CDR3 is 16 amino acids long. With 5 bases removed from V and 0 bases from J, the gap between germline ends came to 17 bases. Germline CDR1 reads SGHTA; CDR2 reads FQGNSA.